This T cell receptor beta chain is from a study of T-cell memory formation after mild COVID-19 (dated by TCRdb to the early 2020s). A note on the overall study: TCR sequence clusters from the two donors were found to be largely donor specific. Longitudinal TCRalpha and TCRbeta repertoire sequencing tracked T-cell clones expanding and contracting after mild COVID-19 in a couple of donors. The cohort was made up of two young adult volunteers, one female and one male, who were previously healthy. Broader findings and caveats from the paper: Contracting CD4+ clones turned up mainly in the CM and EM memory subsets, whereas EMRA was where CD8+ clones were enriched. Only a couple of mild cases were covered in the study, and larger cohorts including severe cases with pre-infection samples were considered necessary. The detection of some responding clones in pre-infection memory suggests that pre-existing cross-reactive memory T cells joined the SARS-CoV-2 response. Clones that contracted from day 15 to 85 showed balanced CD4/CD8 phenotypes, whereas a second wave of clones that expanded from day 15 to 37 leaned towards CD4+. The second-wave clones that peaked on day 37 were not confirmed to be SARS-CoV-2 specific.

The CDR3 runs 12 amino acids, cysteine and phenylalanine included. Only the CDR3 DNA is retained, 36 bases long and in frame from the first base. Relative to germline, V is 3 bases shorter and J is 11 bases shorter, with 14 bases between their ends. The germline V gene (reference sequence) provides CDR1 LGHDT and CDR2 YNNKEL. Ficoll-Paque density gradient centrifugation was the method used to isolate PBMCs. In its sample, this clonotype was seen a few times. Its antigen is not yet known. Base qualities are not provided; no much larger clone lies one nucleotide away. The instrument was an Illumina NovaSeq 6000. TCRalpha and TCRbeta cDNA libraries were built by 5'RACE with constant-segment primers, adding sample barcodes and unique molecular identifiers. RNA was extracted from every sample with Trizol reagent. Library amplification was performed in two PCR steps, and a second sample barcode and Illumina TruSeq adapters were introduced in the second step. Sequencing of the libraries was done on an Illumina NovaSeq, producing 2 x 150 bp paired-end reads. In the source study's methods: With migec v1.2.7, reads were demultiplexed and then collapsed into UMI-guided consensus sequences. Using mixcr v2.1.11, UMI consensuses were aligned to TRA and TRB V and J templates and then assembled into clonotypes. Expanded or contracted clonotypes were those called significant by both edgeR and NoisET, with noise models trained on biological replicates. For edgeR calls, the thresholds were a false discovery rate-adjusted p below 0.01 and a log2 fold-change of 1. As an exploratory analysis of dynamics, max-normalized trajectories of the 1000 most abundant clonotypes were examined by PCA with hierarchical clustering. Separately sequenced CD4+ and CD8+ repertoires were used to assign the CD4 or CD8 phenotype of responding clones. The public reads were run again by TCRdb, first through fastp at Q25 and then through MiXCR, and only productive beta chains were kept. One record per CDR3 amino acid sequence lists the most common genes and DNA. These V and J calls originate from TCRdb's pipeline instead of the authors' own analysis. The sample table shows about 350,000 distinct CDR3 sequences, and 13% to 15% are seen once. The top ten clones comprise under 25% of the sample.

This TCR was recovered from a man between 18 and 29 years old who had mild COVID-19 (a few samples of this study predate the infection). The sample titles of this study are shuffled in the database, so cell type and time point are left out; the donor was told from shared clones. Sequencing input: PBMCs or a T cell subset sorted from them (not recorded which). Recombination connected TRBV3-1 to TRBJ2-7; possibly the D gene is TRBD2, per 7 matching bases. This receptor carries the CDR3 CASSQRGGGEYF. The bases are TGTGCCAGCAGCCAGAGGGGGGGTGGTGAGTACTTC.